A single T cell receptor (beta chain) is shown here with its context. The sample belongs to a study of T-cell memory formation after mild COVID-19. The CDR3 totals 15 residues. V was cut by 0 bases and J by 7 bases, with 15 bases left in between. Germline assignment: CDR1 LNHNV and CDR2 YYDKDF (reference sequence). MiXCR, run by TCRdb on the 5' RACE reads, gives a single entry per CDR3 protein. Of approximately 250,000 distinct CDR3 sequences in the sample, around 15% are singletons; the top ten hold over 20%. The receptor was isolated from a man aged 18-30 years who had mild COVID-19 (a few samples of this study predate the infection). Cell type and time point are not known. The gene calls are TRBV15 and TRBJ2-5; possibly TRBD2 for D (5 bases). The sequenced material came from PBMCs or a T cell subset sorted from them (not recorded which). The CDR3 DNA reads TGTGCCACCAGCAGAGACTCCTCGGGGAAGGGGACCCAGTACTTC. Protein sequence: CATSRDSSGKGTQYF.